There are many counts of the clone carrying this T cell receptor (beta chain). This entry belongs to a study of regulatory T cells in long-lasting Graves disease. Time point meaning: newly diagnosed GD, antithyroid drugs for less than 3 months. From PBMCs, RNA was extracted and then used to make the TCR library. Building the TCR beta libraries relied on iRepertoire HTBI primers, and CDR3 regions underwent Arm-PCR. From the multiplex PCR reads, TCRdb called clonotypes with MiXCR, one entry per CDR3 protein. The sample has some 330,000 distinct CDR3 sequences, around 11% seen once; the top ten hold approximately 17%. Losses at the gene ends were 10 bases for V and 4 bases for J; bases not matched to a gene: 3. CDR1 is SNHLY and CDR2 is FYNNEI in the germline V gene. The CDR3 is made up of 13 amino acids. This same sample was also part of a study on T cells in Graves' hyperthyroidism and ophthalmopathy.

The sequenced sample was peripheral blood mononuclear cells (PBMCs), obtained at new diagnosis, from a patient treated with antithyroid drugs. This rearrangement joins TRBV2 to TRBJ2-2; 10 bases are a match to TRBD1. This clonotype was sampled from a woman in her late teens or twenties with Graves disease. CDR3 DNA sequence: TGTGCCACCAGGACAGGGGGCACCGGGGAGCTGTTTTTT. Protein: CATRTGGTGELFF.